This T cell receptor (beta chain) appears in the sequencing data of a study of neoadjuvant anti-PD-1 for oral cavity cancer. Study summary: Patients without progression received a fourth nivolumab dose around day 43, then surgical resection on days 50-56.

Specified time point: after neoadjuvant nivolumab, at surgical resection. J was trimmed by 3 bases and V by 5 bases; bases with no gene match: 5. Germline V CDR1 and CDR2: SEHNR, FQNEAQ (reference sequence). The CDR3 is 14 amino acids. Produced via immunoSEQ multiplex PCR; TCRdb's table is partial and in-frame only. Among 12,000 or so clones listed, less than 80% were seen once. This sample comprised PBMCs, obtained after nivolumab (anti-PD-1) treatment. The chain joins TRBV7-9 to TRBJ2-7; TRBD1 aligns across 9 bases. This TCR derives from a person aged 40 to 85 with oral cavity squamous cell carcinoma. The CDR3 reads CASSTRQGVYEQYF. The CDR3 DNA follows: TGTGCCAGCAGCACCCGACAGGGGGTCTACGAGCAGTACTTC.